The T cell receptor (beta chain) described here comes from a study of early T cells in non-severe SARS-CoV-2 infection. The overall study: Sequencing used unsorted whole-blood bulk RNA, so chains lack pairing. The study, taken as a whole, reports: Clonotype matching in VDJdb favored anti-spike CD8 responses and did not capture private and CD4 specificities.

CDR1 DFQATT and CDR2 SNEGSKA come from the germline V gene (reference sequence). Trimming cost V 1 base and J 2 bases, with 6 bases left between them. The CDR3 has 12 amino acids. Unique molecular identifiers were affixed to single, distinct cDNA molecules. One entry per CDR3 protein results from TCRdb running MiXCR on the 5' RACE reads. This sample has about 57,000 distinct CDR3 sequences, with 13% found just once. This clonotype was recorded a few times. What it binds is unknown. Sequencing used whole blood. This receptor was obtained from an adult who was a healthcare worker with PCR-confirmed SARS-CoV-2 infection or an uninfected control (not recorded which). This chain links TRBV20-1 with TRBJ2-7, with D perhaps matching TRBD1 (5 bases). CDR3 protein: CSARADTYEQYF. CDR3 DNA: TGCAGTGCTAGAGCGGACACCTACGAGCAGTACTTC.